This TCR beta chain originates from a study of Graves' ophthalmopathy and Graves' hyperthyroidism. With respect to this clonotype: The target antigen is unknown.

Points from the study as a whole: Cross-validated, the 13-signature model showed 87.88%/81.08% sensitivity/specificity, and 80%/75% in the test set.

Investigators amplified TCR beta CDR3 regions from RNA transcripts. The first round was an RT-PCR with HTBI primers, and the second round was a multiplex PCR. TCRdb re-called the multiplex PCR reads through MiXCR, storing one row per CDR3 protein. This table has around 1.1 million distinct CDR3 sequences, 35% to 45% appearing once. Patients were excluded if they had other autoimmune diseases or uncontrolled infections, and likewise if pregnancy or lactation applied. Clinical symptoms, serum thyroxine, TRAb, thyroid ultrasound and orbital computed tomography determined diagnosis. Sequencing was done on a sample of peripheral blood or thyroid tissue (not recorded which). This receptor was identified in an adult man with Graves' hyperthyroidism.

CDR3 amino acids: CASSLWGQAFTGELFF. CDR3 nucleotides: TGTGCCAGCAGTTTATGGGGACAAGCATTCACCGGGGAGCTGTTTTTT. The V and J genes are TRBV2 and TRBJ2-2; maybe TRBD1 (6 bases). This CDR3 comprises 16 residues. The germline V gene has CDR1 SNHLY and CDR2 FYNNEI. Trimming stripped 5 bases from V and 4 bases from J, with 17 bases between.